This T cell receptor (beta chain) was found in a study of blood T cell repertoires in COVID-19. Study overall: Specimens from acute and convalescent COVID-19 originated in the United States, Italy and Spain. PBMCs, B-cell-depleted T cells, or T cells provided the cDNA or gDNA that made up the material.

CDR3 length: 16 residues. Germline lookup yields CDR1 LNHNV and CDR2 YYDKDF (reference sequence). Between the trimmed V and J ends, which lost 2 bases and 4 bases, there was a span of 16 bases. Original handling: Nucleated cell counts were estimated from reference gene primer amplification. Sequencing used immunoSEQ multiplex PCR; TCRdb keeps in-frame clones, though not all of them. V and J calls and clone size are those listed in that table; D and trimming were worked out from the DNA. The data contain 200,000 to 250,000 clones, around 80% of them singletons. The chain uses TRBV15 and TRBJ2-3, with D possibly matching TRBD1 (8 bases). The TCR sequence derives from a woman older than 75 with active or convalescent COVID-19. Sequencing was carried out using peripheral blood. The CDR3: CATSRRDRGGADTQYF. The CDR3, as DNA: TGTGCCACCAGCAGAAGAGACAGGGGAGGGGCAGATACGCAGTATTTT. The full variable domain, completed using reference TRBV15 and TRBJ2-3, is DAMVIQNPRYQVTQFGKPVTLSCSQTLNHNVMYWYQQKSSQAPKLLFHYYDKDFNNEADTPDNFQSRRPNTSFCFLDIRSPGLGDTAMYLCATSRRDRGGADTQYFGPGTRLTVL.